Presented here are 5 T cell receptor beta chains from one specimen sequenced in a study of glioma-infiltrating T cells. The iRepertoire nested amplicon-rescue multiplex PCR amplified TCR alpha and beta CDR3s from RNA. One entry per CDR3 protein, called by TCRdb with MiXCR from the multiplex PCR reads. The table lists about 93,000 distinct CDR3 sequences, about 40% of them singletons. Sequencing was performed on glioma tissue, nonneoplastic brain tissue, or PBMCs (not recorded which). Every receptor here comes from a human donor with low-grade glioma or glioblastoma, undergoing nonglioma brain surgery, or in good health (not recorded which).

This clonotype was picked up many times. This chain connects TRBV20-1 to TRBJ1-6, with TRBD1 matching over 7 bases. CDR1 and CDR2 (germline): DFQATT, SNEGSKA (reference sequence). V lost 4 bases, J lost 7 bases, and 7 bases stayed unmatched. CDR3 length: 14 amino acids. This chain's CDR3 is CSATRGLGNSPLHF. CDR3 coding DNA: TGCAGTGCTACAAGGGGGCTGGGGAATTCACCCCTCCACTTT.

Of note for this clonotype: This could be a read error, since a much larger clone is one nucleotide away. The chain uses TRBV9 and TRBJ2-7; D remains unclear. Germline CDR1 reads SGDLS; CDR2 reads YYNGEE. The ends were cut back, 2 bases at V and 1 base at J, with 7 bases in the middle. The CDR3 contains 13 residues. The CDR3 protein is CASSVCSSYEQYF. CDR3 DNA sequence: TGTGCCAGCAGCGTGTGTAGTTCCTACGAGCAGTACTTC.

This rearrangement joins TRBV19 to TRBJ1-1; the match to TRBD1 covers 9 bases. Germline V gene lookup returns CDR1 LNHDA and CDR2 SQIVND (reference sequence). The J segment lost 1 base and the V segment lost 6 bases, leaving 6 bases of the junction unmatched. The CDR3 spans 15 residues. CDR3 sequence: CASSIPGQGNTEAFF. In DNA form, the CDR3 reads TGTGCCAGTAGCATCCCGGGACAGGGGAACACTGAAGCTTTCTTT.

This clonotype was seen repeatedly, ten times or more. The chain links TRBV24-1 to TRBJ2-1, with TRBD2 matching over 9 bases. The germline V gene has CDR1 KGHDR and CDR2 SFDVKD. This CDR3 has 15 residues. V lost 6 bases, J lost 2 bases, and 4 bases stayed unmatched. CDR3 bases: TGTGCCACCAGTCTGGAGCGGGGGGCCTACAATGAGCAGTTCTTC. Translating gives CATSLERGAYNEQFF.

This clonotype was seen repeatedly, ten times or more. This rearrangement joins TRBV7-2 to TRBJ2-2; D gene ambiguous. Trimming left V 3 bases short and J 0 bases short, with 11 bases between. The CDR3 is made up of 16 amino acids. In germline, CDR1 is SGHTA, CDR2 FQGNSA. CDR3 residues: CASSFARWANTGELFF. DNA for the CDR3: TGTGCCAGCAGCTTCGCTCGATGGGCGAACACCGGGGAGCTGTTTTTT.